The 9 T cell receptor beta chains below all came from one sample that was sequenced in a study of blood T cell repertoires in COVID-19. Data came from immunoSEQ multiplex PCR; TCRdb stores just in-frame clones and leaves some out. The table shows around 78,000 clones, with around 77% occurring only once. Sequencing was done on a sample of peripheral blood. The receptors come from a human donor in a cohort sampled during active COVID-19.

CDR3 loop: CASSFQGADGYTF. As DNA, the CDR3 is TGTGCCAGCAGCTTTCAGGGGGCAGATGGCTACACCTTC. This chain connects TRBV7-8 to TRBJ1-2; 8 positions agree with TRBD1. Trimming at V came to 3 bases and at J to 6 bases, leaving 3 bases not matched to a gene. CDR1 is SGHVS, CDR2 FQNEAQ, per germline. This CDR3 has 13 residues.

This clone was picked up one time. The V and J genes are TRBV4-2 and TRBJ1-3; D unclear. The V gene's germline CDR1 is LGHNA and CDR2 YNFKEQ. This CDR3 is built from 13 residues. The germline V and J ends were trimmed by 1 base and 4 bases, with 5 bases remaining between them. Here the CDR3 DNA reads TGTGCCAGCAGCCAAGCCTCCGGAAACACCATATATTTT. This sequence encodes CASSQASGNTIYF.

Only a few counts were recorded for this clone. The genes are TRBV9 and TRBJ2-7, with 7 bases identical to TRBD2. CDR3 length equals 13 residues. The J segment lost 5 bases and the V segment lost 2 bases, leaving 4 bases of the junction unmatched. Germline assignment: CDR1 SGDLS and CDR2 YYNGEE. This chain's CDR3 is CASSVASGDEQYF. In nucleotides, the CDR3 is TGTGCCAGCAGCGTGGCTAGCGGTGACGAGCAGTACTTC.

The chain is built from TRBV4-1 and TRBJ2-7; a weak D match, TRBD1 (6 bases). Trimming shortened V by 1 base and J by 6 bases, and 16 bases separated the two germline ends. Germline V gives CDR1 MGHRA, CDR2 YSYEKL. The CDR3 sequence is 15 residues long. The CDR3 sequence: CASSQGDTVDGEQYF. DNA of the CDR3: TGCGCCAGCAGCCAAGGGGACACGGTTGACGGCGAGCAGTACTTC.

The V gene is TRBV19, the J gene TRBJ2-7, with 9 bases matching TRBD1. The germline V gene encodes CDR1 LNHDA and CDR2 SQIVND (reference sequence). The CDR3 is made up of 14 amino acids. V was clipped by 8 bases and J by 3 bases; unmatched bases: 8. Here the CDR3 reads CASADRGNRYEQYF. As DNA, the CDR3 is TGTGCCAGTGCTGACAGGGGGAATCGCTACGAGCAGTACTTC.

This chain joins TRBV7-3 and TRBJ1-6; no firm D call. V was clipped by 5 bases and J by 8 bases, with 10 bases between them. The CDR3 is 13 amino acids. Germline V gene lookup returns CDR1 SGHTA and CDR2 FQGTGA. This CDR3 is CASSRTSHSPLHF. DNA for the CDR3: TGTGCCAGCAGCCGCACGAGCCATTCACCCCTCCACTTT.

This clone was observed a few times. The chain has TRBV30 and TRBJ2-7, with 10 bases that match TRBD1. Germline V gene sequence: CDR1 GTSNPN, CDR2 SVGIG (reference sequence). The V and J ends lost 3 bases and 12 bases, in that order; junction bases with no gene match: 5. The CDR3 is 11 residues long. CDR3 in DNA: TGTGCCTGGAGCCGAGGGACAGGGGTGTACTTC. Translation: CAWSRGTGVYF. The whole variable domain, remainder taken from reference TRBV30 and TRBJ2-7, is SQTIHQWPATLVQPVGSPLSLECTVEGTSNPNLYWYRQAAGRGLQLLFYSVGIGQISSEVPQNLSASRPQDRQFILSSKKLLLSDSGFYLCAWSRGTGVYFGPGTRLTVT.

This clone was detected a few times. This sequence joins TRBV5-1 and TRBJ1-5; weak D call: TRBD1 (6 bases). V dropped 2 bases and J dropped 5 bases, with 14 bases sitting between them. Germline CDR1 is SGHRS and CDR2 is YFSETQ. The CDR3 has 15 residues. CDR3 coding DNA: TGCGCCAGCAGCTTAGTCGGGGGGGCTGATCAGCCCCAGCATTTT. This codes for CASSLVGGADQPQHF.

The rearrangement joins TRBV19 to TRBJ1-2; the D is unclear. The CDR3 contains 14 residues. Germline values: CDR1 LNHDA, CDR2 SQIVND (reference sequence). Trimming pared 3 bases from V and 8 bases from J, leaving 16 bases between. CDR3 loop: CASSIFSARAGYTF. In DNA form, the CDR3 reads TGTGCCAGTAGTATTTTTTCGGCGAGGGCGGGCTACACCTTC.